This T cell receptor beta chain was recovered during a study of T cells after yellow fever vaccination. Broader study findings: Only a small proportion of the clonotypes turned up in both the CD4 and the CD8 compartments, likely arising from convergent recombination. It was a weaker secondary response, yet one that peaked faster, at day 5 versus 15.

For TCR, cDNA came from 5'RACE template switching, which added a universal primer site and UMIs. TCRdb reprocessed the 5' RACE reads with MiXCR, giving one entry per CDR3 protein. In the table there are about 160,000 distinct CDR3 sequences, about 7% of which are singletons. Per germline, CDR1 DFQATT and CDR2 SNEGSKA (reference sequence). CDR3 size: 12 residues. V dropped 7 bases and J dropped 2; count of bases not matched to a gene: 2. This clonotype was observed a handful of times. Its antigen is currently unknown. This clonotype originated in a man aged 18 to 29 who received the YFV17D yellow fever vaccine. V and J are TRBV20-1 and TRBJ2-5, with 9 bases fitting TRBD2. The sequenced sample was CD4+ T cells sorted from PBMCs, obtained about 5 days after the first yellow fever vaccination. CDR3 sequence: CSGLAGQETQYF. CDR3 nucleotide sequence: TGCAGTGGGCTAGCGGGGCAAGAGACCCAGTACTTC.